The 27 T cell receptor beta chains listed next were all sequenced from one sample in a study of shared clonotypes between healthy human individuals. The method was immunoSEQ multiplex PCR; TCRdb's version includes in-frame clones alone and lacks a portion of them. The sample carries approximately 2.4 million clones, 90% to 96% recorded once. The specimen was naive CD4+ T cells sorted from blood. Sample subset: CD45RA+ positively selected. These receptors were taken from a man in his late teens or twenties in good health.

On this clone: A junction boundary mismatches the germline segment, possibly from a read error. The chain has TRBV18 and TRBJ1-1, with 9 nucleotides matching TRBD1. The CDR3 spans 13 residues. The germline V gene has CDR1 KGHSH and CDR2 LQKENI. The CDR3 DNA follows: TGTGCCAGCTCACCACCGACCGGGACAGGGCGTCTCTTT. It encodes CASSPPTGTGRLF.

This chain uses TRBV2 with TRBJ1-1; a possible D gene is TRBD1 (5 bases). This CDR3 comprises 11 residues. CDR1 and CDR2 (germline): SNHLY, FYNNEI. Trimming pared 11 bases from V and 10 bases from J, leaving 17 bases between. CDR3 amino acids: CASLRDVRAFF. In DNA form, the CDR3 reads TGTGCCTCTCTGAGGGACGTGCGAGCTTTCTTT.

This chain joins TRBV27 and TRBJ2-7; TRBD1 agrees at 9 bases. This CDR3 region has 14 residues. Losses at the gene ends were 6 bases for V and 1 base for J; bases not matched to a gene: 4. In germline, CDR1 is MNHEY, CDR2 SMNVEV (reference sequence). As DNA, the CDR3 is TGTGCCAGCAGGGGACAGGGAGGGTCCTACGAGCAGTACTTC. Translation: CASRGQGGSYEQYF.

The J gene is TRBJ2-7, the V gene TRBV7-2; 8 bases align to TRBD2. The germline CDR1 and CDR2 sequences are SGHTA and FQGNSA. J gave up 3 bases and V 5 bases, and 6 bases lay outside the gene matches. The length of the CDR3 is 14 residues. The CDR3 loop reads CASSPGGRYYEQYF. CDR3 nucleotides: TGTGCCAGCAGCCCCGGCGGGAGGTACTACGAGCAGTACTTC.

The V gene is TRBV18, the J gene TRBJ1-6; tentatively, D is TRBD1 (6 bases). The CDR3 sequence is 15 residues long. The V end was cut by 3 bases, the J end by 0 bases, with 6 bases between. Germline V gene lookup returns CDR1 KGHSH and CDR2 LQKENI. The CDR3 bases are TGTGCCAGCTCACCGGACAGCTCCTATAATTCACCCCTCCACTTT. This translates into CASSPDSSYNSPLHF.

The chain couples TRBV7-6 to TRBJ2-5, with 14 bases lining up with TRBD2. The germline CDR1 and CDR2 sequences are SGHVS and FNYEAQ. The CDR3 sequence is 17 residues long. J lost 5 bases, V lost 4 bases, and 9 bases had no gene match. The CDR3 DNA follows: TGTGCCAGCAGCTCAGAGACTAGCGGGGGGGCCGGGGAGACCCAGTACTTC. Protein sequence: CASSSETSGGAGETQYF. The variable domain in full, completed from reference TRBV7-6 and TRBJ2-5, reads GAGVSQSPRYKVTKRGQDVALRCDPISGHVSLYWYRQALGQGPEFLTYFNYEAQQDKSGLPNDRFSAERPEGSISTLTIQRTEQRDSAMYRCASSSETSGGAGETQYFGPGTRLLVL.

The rearrangement joins TRBV7-3 to TRBJ1-4; D not certain. V was cut by 6 bases and J by 0 bases, with 8 bases left in between. CDR3 length equals 14 residues. From germline, CDR1 is SGHTA and CDR2 FQGTGA. CDR3 sequence: CASSPSATNEKLFF. The CDR3 region has the DNA TGTGCCAGCAGTCCGTCTGCAACTAATGAAAAACTGTTTTTT.

This sequence joins TRBV19 and TRBJ1-3; a possible D gene is TRBD1 (5 bases). V dropped 5 bases and J dropped 2 bases, with 16 bases sitting between them. CDR3 length: 16 residues. CDR1 is LNHDA and CDR2 is SQIVND in the germline V gene (reference sequence). Written as DNA, the CDR3 is TGTGCCAGTAGTCGGGGGTGGGGGACGGCTGGAAACACCATATATTTT. Amino acids: CASSRGWGTAGNTIYF.

The chain combines TRBV15 with TRBJ2-3, with no clear D. CDR1 is LNHNV and CDR2 is YYDKDF in the germline V gene (reference sequence). The ends were cut back, 1 base at V and 4 bases at J, with 9 bases in the middle. This CDR3 has 14 residues. CDR3 nucleotide sequence: TGTGCCACCAGCAGAGGGACCGCCGCAGATACGCAGTATTTT. Encoded protein: CATSRGTAADTQYF.

This clone was seen a single time. CDR3 DNA sequence: TGTGCCAGCAGCTTAGAGCGGTCCCAGTACTTC. Translating it yields CASSLERSQYF. This chain uses TRBV7-6 with TRBJ2-5; perhaps TRBD2 as D (5 bases). Germline V gene sequence: CDR1 SGHVS, CDR2 FNYEAQ. With 1 base removed from V and 9 bases from J, the gap between germline ends came to 6 bases. The CDR3 covers 11 residues.

The gene calls are TRBV18 and TRBJ2-5; 7 nucleotides match TRBD2. V shed 1 base, J shed 2 bases, and the junction held 7 bases outside the gene matches. Germline values: CDR1 KGHSH, CDR2 LQKENI. This CDR3 comprises 16 residues. This CDR3 is CASSPRASGYQETQYF. The CDR3 coding sequence is TGTGCCAGCTCACCACGGGCTAGCGGTTATCAAGAGACCCAGTACTTC. The whole variable domain, filled in from reference TRBV18 and TRBJ2-5, reads NAGVMQNPRHLVRRRGQEARLRCSPMKGHSHVYWYRQLPEEGLKFMVYLQKENIIDESGMPKERFSAEFPKEGPSILRIQQVVRGDSAAYFCASSPRASGYQETQYFGPGTRLLVL.

The genes are TRBV20-1 and TRBJ1-1; D gene ambiguous. Germline V lookup: CDR1 DFQATT, CDR2 SNEGSKA (reference sequence). The germline V and J ends were trimmed by 8 bases and 1 base, with 8 bases remaining between them. The CDR3 spans 11 residues. The CDR3 DNA reads TGCAGTTCAGCAGGGAACACTGAAGCTTTCTTT. It encodes CSSAGNTEAFF.

This clone was detected once. CDR3 sequence reads: CASSSRPGGENIQYF. CDR3 DNA: TGTGCCAGCAGCAGCCGACCCGGAGGAGAAAACATTCAGTACTTC. The rearrangement uses TRBV21-1 and TRBJ2-4; whether TRBD2, the table's D call, matches the DNA was not checked. TRBV21-1 counts as a pseudogene. The CDR3 is made up of 15 amino acids.

This clone is a singleton in its sample. The CDR3: CASSYFPQGRGYTF. CDR3 bases: TGTGCCAGCAGTTACTTCCCACAGGGCCGAGGCTACACCTTC. The chain links TRBV6-7 to TRBJ1-2; a possible D gene is TRBD1 (6 bases). TRBV6-7 is labeled an ORF, and its function is uncertain. The CDR3 is 14 amino acids. The ends were cut back, 1 base at V and 8 bases at J, with 14 bases in the middle.

Notes on this clone: Other DNA sequences in the sample encode the same CDR3. The rearrangement joins TRBV11-3 to TRBJ2-3; D might be TRBD2 (5 bases). The CDR3 contains 14 residues. CDR1 and CDR2 (germline): SGHNT, YENEEA. Trimming shortened V by 1 base and J by 4 bases, and 9 bases separated the two germline ends. The CDR3 loop is CASSLGGGADTQYF. CDR3 sequence (DNA): TGTGCCAGCAGCTTAGGCGGAGGAGCAGATACGCAGTATTTT.

The rearrangement uses TRBV5-1 and TRBJ2-3, with D possibly TRBD1 on 6 matching bases. Trimming stripped 4 bases from V and 4 bases from J, with 13 bases between. The CDR3 extends over 14 amino acids. Germline CDR1 and CDR2: SGHRS and YFSETQ. The CDR3 DNA reads as TGCGCCAGCAGCGTCACAGGGTGGGCAGATACGCAGTATTTT. This encodes CASSVTGWADTQYF. The full variable domain, in which reference TRBV5-1 and TRBJ2-3 provide the parts outside the CDR3, is KAGVTQTPRYLIKTRGQQVTLSCSPISGHRSVSWYQQTPGQGLQFLFEYFSETQRNKGNFPGRFSGRQFSNSRSEMNVSTLELGDSALYLCASSVTGWADTQYFGPGTRLTVL.

The CDR3 loop is CATSGGWRGYTF. CDR3 nucleotides: TGTGCCACCTCGGGGGGGTGGCGTGGCTACACCTTC. V usage is TRBV2 and J usage is TRBJ1-2, with D perhaps TRBD1 (5 bases). There are 12 residues in the CDR3. The ends were cut back, 10 bases at V and 7 bases at J, with 16 bases in the middle. Germline assignment: CDR1 SNHLY and CDR2 FYNNEI.

The rearrangement uses TRBV7-2 and TRBJ2-7; 9 bases fit TRBD2. Trimming at V came to 0 bases and at J to 4 bases, leaving 7 bases not matched to a gene. Germline-derived CDR1 and CDR2 are SGHTA and FQGNSA. There are 16 residues in the CDR3. CDR3 protein: CASSLATSGSNYEQYF. The CDR3 DNA reads TGTGCCAGCAGCTTAGCGACTAGCGGTTCCAATTACGAGCAGTACTTC.

Points on this clone: Within the sample, other DNA sequences also encode this same CDR3. The gene calls are TRBV9 and TRBJ2-7, with D possibly TRBD2 on 5 matching bases. Trimming removed 0 bases at V and 6 bases at J, with 7 bases between. The CDR3 is 12 residues long. The germline V gene has CDR1 SGDLS and CDR2 YYNGEE. CDR3 sequence reads: CASSVDRGEQYF. CDR3 sequence (DNA): TGTGCCAGCAGCGTAGATCGGGGCGAGCAGTACTTC.

The V gene is TRBV5-4, the J gene TRBJ2-7; no clear D. CDR1 and CDR2 (germline): SGHNT, YYREEE (reference sequence). The CDR3 loop spans 15 amino acids. Trimming took off 1 base at V and 0 bases at J, with 11 bases between the two ends. CDR3 region: CASSLKPMSSYEQYF. The CDR3 coding sequence is TGTGCCAGCAGCTTGAAACCGATGAGCTCCTACGAGCAGTACTTC.

For this clone: The sample contains more than one DNA sequence encoding this CDR3. The chain carries TRBV18 and TRBJ2-1, with TRBD2 identical over 12 bases. The J segment lost 5 bases and the V segment lost 6 bases, leaving 5 bases of the junction unmatched. This CDR3 is 15 amino acids long. Germline V CDR1 and CDR2: KGHSH, LQKENI. The CDR3 DNA follows: TGTGCCAGCTCGCCGCTAGCGGGAGGGAACAATGAGCAGTTCTTC. Translation: CASSPLAGGNNEQFF.

The gene calls are TRBV11-2 and TRBJ2-7; D may be TRBD1 or TRBD2 (5 bases each). V was clipped by 4 bases and J by 3 bases, with 16 bases between them. This CDR3 has 15 residues. CDR1 and CDR2 from the germline V gene are SGHAT and FQNNGV. CDR3 bases: TGTGCCAGCAGCTCCCAAAGTGGGGGTGGCTACGAGCAGTACTTC. Translating gives CASSSQSGGGYEQYF.

The chain recombines TRBV7-2 with TRBJ2-3; TRBD1 matches 11 bases. Germline loops: CDR1 SGHTA, CDR2 FQGNSA. The V gene end was trimmed by 11 bases and the J gene end by 5 bases; junction bases not matched to a gene: 9. CDR3 length equals 14 residues. CDR3 nucleotides: TGTGCCGGGACCGGACAGGGGGCTGGAGATACGCAGTATTTT. Encoded protein: CAGTGQGAGDTQYF.

As to this clone: The same CDR3 also results from other DNA sequences found in this sample. The V gene is TRBV28, the J gene TRBJ1-1; D unclear. The V and J ends lost 6 bases and 4 bases respectively, with 9 bases between them. Germline values: CDR1 MDHEN, CDR2 SYDVKM. CDR3 length equals 12 residues. CDR3 sequence reads: CASSPRGTEAFF. The CDR3 DNA is TGTGCCAGCAGCCCCCGGGGCACTGAAGCTTTCTTT.

The rearrangement joins TRBV5-1 to TRBJ2-2, with D possibly TRBD1 on 6 matching bases. Germline CDR1 SGHRS, CDR2 YFSETQ. Trimming shortened V by 0 bases and J by 8 bases, and 11 bases separated the two germline ends. The CDR3 length is 14 residues. The DNA of the CDR3 is TGCGCCAGCAGCTTGGGAACAGGGCAGGGGGAGCTGTTTTTT. This sequence encodes CASSLGTGQGELFF.

This chain uses TRBV11-2 with TRBJ2-1; D gene ambiguous. Germline V gene data show CDR1 as SGHAT and CDR2 as FQNNGV. The ends were cut back, 1 base at V and 0 bases at J, with 10 bases in the middle. There are 16 residues in the CDR3. The CDR3 region has the DNA TGTGCCAGCAGCTTAGCAAGGGCCGCCTCCTACAATGAGCAGTTCTTC. Residues: CASSLARAASYNEQFF.

The chain joins TRBV18 to TRBJ2-3; D is possibly TRBD2 (7 bases). The CDR3 consists of 15 residues. Germline assignment: CDR1 KGHSH and CDR2 LQKENI. V shed 2 bases and J shed 2 bases, with 11 bases lying between them. The CDR3 is CASSPGGGPTDTQYF. The CDR3 nucleotides read TGTGCCAGCTCACCAGGGGGGGGGCCCACAGATACGCAGTATTTT.